These 15 T cell receptor beta chains were sequenced from one sample in a study of T-cell reconstitution after alpha-beta-depleted transplantation in children. Unique molecular identifiers were incorporated into the prepared TCRbeta library. In TCRdb, the PCR reads were re-called with MiXCR into one record per CDR3 protein. The data show 900,000 or so distinct CDR3 sequences, 16% seen once. The sample consisted of PBMCs, mostly from graft donor cells, taken 360 days after TCRalphabeta/CD19-depleted stem cell transplant. These receptors were collected from a male patient younger than 18 who had a stem cell transplant for acute lymphoblastic leukemia, so the T cells may come from the graft donor.

This clonotype was seen more than once but under ten times. This sequence joins TRBV25-1 and TRBJ2-7; possibly TRBD1 for D (5 bases). V dropped 3 bases and J dropped 2 bases, with 14 bases sitting between them. The CDR3 has 15 amino acids. Germline values: CDR1 MGHDK, CDR2 SYGVNS. CDR3 protein: CASSDPGSGPYEQYF. CDR3 nucleotide sequence: TGTGCCAGCAGTGACCCAGGGTCCGGTCCCTACGAGCAGTACTTC.

V and J are TRBV5-6 and TRBJ1-2; D possibly corresponds to TRBD1 (5 bases). Germline V lookup: CDR1 SGHDT, CDR2 YYEEEE. This CDR3 region has 11 residues. The V end was cut by 2 bases, the J end by 10 bases, with 9 bases between. The CDR3 region is CASSFGGIYTF. In nucleotides, the CDR3 is TGTGCCAGCAGCTTCGGGGGAATCTACACCTTC.

The chain has TRBV12-3 or TRBV12-4 and TRBJ2-7; 13 bases map to TRBD2. This CDR3 contains 15 residues. The trim removed 7 bases at V and 2 bases at J, leaving 5 bases unmatched. The CDR3 DNA reads as TGTGCCAGCACCGAGGGACTAGCGGGACCCTACGAGCAGTACTTC. Protein: CASTEGLAGPYEQYF.

This clonotype was picked up many times. The V and J genes are TRBV7-8 and TRBJ2-4; D is perhaps TRBD2 (5 bases). This CDR3 spans 15 amino acids. V was shortened by 3 bases and J by 3 bases, with 12 bases between the two germline ends. The germline V gene has CDR1 SGHVS and CDR2 FQNEAQ. CDR3 sequence: CASSFEGAGKNIQYF. CDR3 nucleotides: TGTGCCAGCAGCTTTGAGGGAGCAGGCAAAAACATTCAGTACTTC.

This chain links TRBV14 with TRBJ1-1, with a possible D match to TRBD1 (5 bases). The CDR3 totals 18 residues. CDR1 SGHDN and CDR2 FVKESK come from the germline V gene. The V gene lost 4 bases and the J gene lost 0 bases, with 21 bases spanning the gap. The DNA for the CDR3 is TGTGCCAGCAGCCTAAAGGGGTCCCTTTCCCTAATGAACACTGAAGCTTTCTTT. This gives the protein CASSLKGSLSLMNTEAFF.

This chain uses TRBV6-1 with TRBJ2-2; either TRBD1 or TRBD2 may supply D (5 bases each). The V end was cut by 6 bases, the J end by 0 bases, with 11 bases between. The CDR3 extends over 15 amino acids. CDR1 and CDR2 (germline): MNHNS, SASEGT. The CDR3 DNA reads as TGTGCCAGCAGGAGGGGCCACTCGAACACCGGGGAGCTGTTTTTT. Protein: CASRRGHSNTGELFF.

The chain couples TRBV6-1 to TRBJ1-1, with D maybe TRBD1 (5 bases). The germline V gene encodes CDR1 MNHNS and CDR2 SASEGT. Trimming removed 6 bases at V and 0 bases at J, with 14 bases between. The CDR3 is 15 residues long. CDR3 sequence: CASSFLGGLNTEAFF. CDR3 DNA sequence: TGTGCCAGCAGCTTTCTTGGGGGGTTGAACACTGAAGCTTTCTTT.

V and J are TRBV7-2 and TRBJ1-3; D is undetermined. The CDR3 sequence is 16 residues long. CDR1 and CDR2 from the germline V gene are SGHTA and FQGNSA. V lost 1 base and J 0 bases, leaving 10 bases between the germline ends. CDR3 amino acids: CASSLGWDRSGNTIYF. The CDR3 nucleotides are TGTGCCAGCAGCTTAGGGTGGGATCGCTCTGGAAACACCATATATTTT.

This clonotype was counted ten times or more. This chain links TRBV29-1 with TRBJ2-1, with a tentative D call TRBD1 (6 bases). Per germline, CDR1 SQVTM and CDR2 ANQGSEA. CDR3 length: 15 residues. Between the trimmed V and J ends, which lost 7 bases and 6 bases, there was a span of 22 bases. CDR3 coding DNA: TGCAGCGCTGCTGACGGGGCTACAGGGATCAATGAGCAGTTCTTC. Amino acids: CSAADGATGINEQFF.

This clonotype has only a few counts. J is TRBJ2-3 and V is TRBV11-3, with no clear D. The V and J ends lost 5 bases and 5 bases respectively, with 11 bases between them. The CDR3 is 13 residues long. The germline V gene has CDR1 SGHNT and CDR2 YENEEA. CDR3 sequence: CASSPEPRDTQYF. CDR3 coding DNA: TGTGCCAGCAGCCCAGAGCCAAGAGATACGCAGTATTTT.

The CDR3: CSARDPREGQETQYF. DNA for the CDR3: TGCAGTGCTAGAGATCCCCGCGAGGGCCAAGAGACCCAGTACTTC. The chain links TRBV20-1 to TRBJ2-5; maybe TRBD2 (5 bases). The CDR3 has 15 residues. Per the germline V gene, CDR1 is DFQATT and CDR2 is SNEGSKA (reference sequence). V was pared by 0 bases and J by 1 base, with 12 bases between.

A few counts support this clonotype. The chain recombines TRBV12-3 or TRBV12-4 with TRBJ2-2; TRBD2 matches at 9 bases. There are 17 residues in the CDR3. The trim removed 2 bases at V and 4 bases at J, leaving 8 bases unmatched. The CDR3 sequence is CASSLMGAGGSTGELFF. CDR3 nucleotide sequence: TGTGCCAGCAGTTTAATGGGAGCGGGAGGCTCCACCGGGGAGCTGTTTTTT.

The chain combines TRBV7-8 with TRBJ1-5; D is possibly TRBD1 (5 bases). V was clipped by 5 bases and J by 6 bases, with 17 bases between them. The CDR3 sequence is 15 residues long. Germline loops: CDR1 SGHVS, CDR2 FQNEAQ. CDR3 sequence reads: CASSRGEIRGQPQHF. DNA of the CDR3: TGTGCCAGCAGCCGGGGGGAGATAAGGGGTCAGCCCCAGCATTTT.

V usage is TRBV7-7 and J usage is TRBJ2-3, with D uncertain. V was cut by 1 base and J by 0 bases, with 11 bases left in between. CDR3 size: 16 residues. Germline V gives CDR1 SSHAT, CDR2 FNYEAQ (reference sequence). CDR3 residues: CASSLGQVASTDTQYF. CDR3 bases: TGTGCCAGCAGCTTAGGGCAGGTTGCTAGCACAGATACGCAGTATTTT.

This clonotype was seen a few times. J is TRBJ2-1 and V is TRBV11-2, with 10 positions matching TRBD2. The CDR3 has 16 residues. Germline-derived CDR1 and CDR2 are SGHAT and FQNNGV. With 5 bases clipped from V and 4 bases from J, the junction kept 8 bases outside the gene matches. The CDR3 sequence is CASSTYSGRLYNEQFF. CDR3 in DNA: TGTGCCAGCAGCACGTATAGCGGGAGGCTGTACAATGAGCAGTTCTTC.